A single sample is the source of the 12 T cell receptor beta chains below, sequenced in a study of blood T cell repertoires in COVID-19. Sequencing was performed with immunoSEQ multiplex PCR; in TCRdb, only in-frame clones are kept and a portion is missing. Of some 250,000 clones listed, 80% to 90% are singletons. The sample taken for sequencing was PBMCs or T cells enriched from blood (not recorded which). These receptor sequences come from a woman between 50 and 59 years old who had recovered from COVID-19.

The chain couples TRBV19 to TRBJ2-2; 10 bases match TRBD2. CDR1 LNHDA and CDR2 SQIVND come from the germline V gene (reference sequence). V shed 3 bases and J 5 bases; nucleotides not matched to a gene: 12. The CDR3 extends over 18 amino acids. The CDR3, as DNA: TGTGCCAGTAGTATGAGGGGGCTAGCGGGAGCAACGACCGGGGAGCTGTTTTTT. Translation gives CASSMRGLAGATTGELFF.

The CDR3 sequence: CASSFQPTGDNEKLFF. Here the CDR3 DNA reads TGCGCCAGCAGCTTTCAACCGACAGGTGATAATGAAAAACTGTTTTTT. The genes are TRBV5-1 and TRBJ1-4, with D possibly TRBD1 on 6 matching bases. The ends were cut back, 2 bases at V and 4 bases at J, with 15 bases in the middle. The CDR3 loop spans 16 amino acids. Germline CDR1 is SGHRS and CDR2 is YFSETQ.

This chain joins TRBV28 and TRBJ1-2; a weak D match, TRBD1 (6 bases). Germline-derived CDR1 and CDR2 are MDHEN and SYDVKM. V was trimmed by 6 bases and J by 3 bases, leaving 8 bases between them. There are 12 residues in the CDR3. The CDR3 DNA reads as TGTGCCAGCAGGGACAGATACTATGGCTACACCTTC. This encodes CASRDRYYGYTF.

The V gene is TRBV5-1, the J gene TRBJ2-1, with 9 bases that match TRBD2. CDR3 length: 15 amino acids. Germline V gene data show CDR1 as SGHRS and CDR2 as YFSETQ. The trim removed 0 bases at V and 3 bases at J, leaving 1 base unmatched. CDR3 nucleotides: TGCGCCAGCAGCTTGGAGCGGGAGGTCTACAATGAGCAGTTCTTC. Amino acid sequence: CASSLEREVYNEQFF. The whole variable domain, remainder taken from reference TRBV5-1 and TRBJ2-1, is KAGVTQTPRYLIKTRGQQVTLSCSPISGHRSVSWYQQTPGQGLQFLFEYFSETQRNKGNFPGRFSGRQFSNSRSEMNVSTLELGDSALYLCASSLEREVYNEQFFGPGTRLTVL.

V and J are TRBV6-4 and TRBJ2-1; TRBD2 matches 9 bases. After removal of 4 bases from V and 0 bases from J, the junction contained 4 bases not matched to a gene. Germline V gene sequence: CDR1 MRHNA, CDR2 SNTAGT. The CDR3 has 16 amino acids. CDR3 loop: CASSGLAASSYNEQFF. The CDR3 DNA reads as TGTGCCAGCAGTGGACTAGCGGCTAGCTCCTACAATGAGCAGTTCTTC.

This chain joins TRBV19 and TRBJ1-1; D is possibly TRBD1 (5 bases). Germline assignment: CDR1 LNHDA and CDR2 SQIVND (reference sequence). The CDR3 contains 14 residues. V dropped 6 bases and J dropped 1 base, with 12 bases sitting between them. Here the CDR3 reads CASRRQSTNTEAFF. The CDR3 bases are TGTGCCAGTAGAAGACAGTCCACGAACACTGAAGCTTTCTTT.

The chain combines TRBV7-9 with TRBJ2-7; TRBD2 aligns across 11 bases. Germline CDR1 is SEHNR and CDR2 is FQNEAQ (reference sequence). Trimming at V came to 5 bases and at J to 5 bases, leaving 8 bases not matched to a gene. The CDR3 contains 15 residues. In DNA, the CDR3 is TGTGCCAGCAGCCCGATAGCGGGAGGGATCCACGAGCAGTACTTC. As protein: CASSPIAGGIHEQYF.

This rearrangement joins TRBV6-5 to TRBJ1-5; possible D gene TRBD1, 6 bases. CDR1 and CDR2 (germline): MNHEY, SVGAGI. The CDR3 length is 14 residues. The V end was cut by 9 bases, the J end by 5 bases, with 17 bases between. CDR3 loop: CASNTGFRDQPQHF. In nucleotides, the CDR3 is TGTGCCAGTAATACAGGGTTTAGGGATCAGCCCCAGCATTTT.

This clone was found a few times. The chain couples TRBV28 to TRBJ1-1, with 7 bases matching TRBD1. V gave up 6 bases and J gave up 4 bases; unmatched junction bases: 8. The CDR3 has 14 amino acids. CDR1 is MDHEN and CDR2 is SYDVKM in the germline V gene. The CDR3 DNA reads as TGTGCCAGCAGAACCGAAGACAGGGCCACTGAAGCTTTCTTT. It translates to CASRTEDRATEAFF.

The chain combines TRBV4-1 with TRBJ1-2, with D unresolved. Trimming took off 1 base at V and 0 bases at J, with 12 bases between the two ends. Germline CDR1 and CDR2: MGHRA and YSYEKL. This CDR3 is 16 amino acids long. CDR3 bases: TGCGCCAGCAGCCAAGTCCCCACTTCGTCTAACTATGGCTACACCTTC. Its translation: CASSQVPTSSNYGYTF.

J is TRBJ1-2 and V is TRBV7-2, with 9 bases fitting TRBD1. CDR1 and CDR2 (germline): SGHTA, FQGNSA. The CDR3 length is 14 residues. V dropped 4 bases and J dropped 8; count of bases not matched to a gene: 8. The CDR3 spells CASSSSGQGRGYTF. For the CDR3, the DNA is TGTGCCAGCAGCTCATCGGGACAGGGTCGCGGCTACACCTTC.

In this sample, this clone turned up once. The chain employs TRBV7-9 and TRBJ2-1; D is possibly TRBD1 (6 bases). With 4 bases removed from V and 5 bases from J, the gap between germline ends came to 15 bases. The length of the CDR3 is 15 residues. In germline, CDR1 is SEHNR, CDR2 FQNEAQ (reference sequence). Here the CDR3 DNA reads TGTGCCAGCAGCTCCCCAGACAGGAGACACAATGAGCAGTTCTTC. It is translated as CASSSPDRRHNEQFF.